This entry lists 3 T cell receptor beta chains sequenced from one sample in a study of blood T cell repertoires in COVID-19. Measured with immunoSEQ multiplex PCR; TCRdb has only the in-frame clones, and not every one. The sample lists about 62,000 clones, around 87% occurring once. Sequenced: peripheral blood. These receptors were taken from a woman aged 55-75 years with COVID-19, enrolled during active disease.

The V and J genes are TRBV9 and TRBJ2-5; TRBD1 agrees at 9 bases. There are 18 residues in the CDR3. J gave up 5 bases and V 4 bases, and 18 bases lay outside the gene matches. Germline lookup yields CDR1 SGDLS and CDR2 YYNGEE. The DNA for the CDR3 is TGTGCCAGCAGCCCTTCGGGGATTGTGGGGACAGGGCTGGAGACCCAGTACTTC. It is translated as CASSPSGIVGTGLETQYF.

This chain connects TRBV9 to TRBJ2-3; 13 bases are a match to TRBD2. CDR1 is SGDLS, CDR2 YYNGEE, per germline. V shed 4 bases and J 6 bases; nucleotides not matched to a gene: 5. The CDR3 loop spans 15 amino acids. As DNA, the CDR3 is TGTGCCAGCAGCAGAGGACTAGCGGGAGCCGATACGCAGTATTTT. This codes for CASSRGLAGADTQYF.

Notes on this clone: Sequence at one end of the junction differs from germline and may be a read error. V usage is TRBV5-1 and J usage is TRBJ1-1; D remains unclear. CDR3 length: 14 amino acids. CDR1 and CDR2 (germline): SGHRS, YFSETQ. The CDR3 loop reads CASTLAGSNTEAFF. The CDR3 DNA is TGCGCCAGCACCTTGGCCGGGAGTAACACTGAAGCTTTCTTT. Based on the CDR3 plus reference TRBV5-1 and TRBJ1-1, the full variable domain is KAGVTQTPRYLIKTRGQQVTLSCSPISGHRSVSWYQQTPGQGLQFLFEYFSETQRNKGNFPGRFSGRQFSNSRSEMNVSTLELGDSALYLCASTLAGSNTEAFFGQGTRLTVV.